A selection of T cell receptor beta chains follows, all from one sample in a study of blood T cell repertoires in COVID-19. This table comes from immunoSEQ multiplex PCR, and its TCRdb copy is limited to in-frame clones, with some not included. The sample lists roughly 80,000 clones, approximately 80% seen once, with 10% to 15% in the top ten. Sequencing input: peripheral blood. These TCRs come from an elderly man with acute or convalescent COVID-19. Both conserved end residues are part of each CDR3. A D gene is named only where the DNA matches it firmly. Not all rows give a size; the values are once, few, many and, for expanded clones, a class.

CASSQEAGQGGRQPQHF	TGCGCCAGCAGCCAAGAAGCGGGCCAGGGAGGGAGGCAGCCCCAGCATTTT	TRBV4-1	TRBJ1-5	-	-
CSASESGLRYEQYF	TGCAGTGCTAGTGAATCGGGACTCCGATACGAGCAGTACTTC	TRBV20-1	TRBJ2-7	-	-
CSASPDRSTGGTQYF	TGCAGTGCTAGTCCCGACAGGTCCACAGGAGGTACGCAGTATTTT	TRBV20-1	TRBJ2-3	-	-
CASSQVLVPNTEAFF	TGTGCTAGCAGCCAAGTACTAGTCCCGAACACTGAAGCTTTCTTT	TRBV3-1/TRBV3-2	TRBJ1-1	once	-
CASSLGGRITDTQYF	TGCGCCAGCAGCTTGGGAGGGCGGATCACAGATACGCAGTATTTT	TRBV5-1	TRBJ2-3	-	-
CASSQDRASGGPDTQYF	TGTGCCAGCAGCCAAGATCGTGCTAGCGGGGGGCCAGATACGCAGTATTTT	TRBV4-2	TRBJ2-3	-	TRBD2
CASNLDDRINTEAFF	TGTGCCAGCAACTTAGATGACAGAATTAACACTGAAGCTTTCTTT	TRBV7-9	TRBJ1-1	-	-
CATSRAGHLQETQYF	TGTGCCACCAGCAGAGCTGGACACCTCCAAGAGACCCAGTACTTC	TRBV15	TRBJ2-5	-	-
CASSQDLIGGAGELFF	TGTGCCAGCAGCCAAGATTTAATAGGGGGCGCCGGGGAGCTGTTTTTT	TRBV3-1/TRBV3-2	TRBJ2-2	-	TRBD1
CASSFRGTETQYF	TGTGCCAGCAGCTTTAGGGGGACAGAGACCCAGTACTTC	TRBV5-4	TRBJ2-5	-	-